The clone carrying this T cell receptor (beta chain) was observed a handful of times. The antigen remains undetermined. The sample is drawn from a study of OX40 agonist ivuxolimab in advanced cancers. Study-level information: Ivuxolimab was delivered to patients intravenously every 2 weeks at doses spanning 0.01 to 10 mg/kg.

Here immunoSEQ multiplex PCR was the method, and the copy in TCRdb shows in-frame clones only, minus some. The sample lists tens of thousands of clones, roughly 80% occurring once. The CDR3 runs 14 residues. The J segment lost 3 bases and the V segment lost 5 bases, leaving 6 bases of the junction unmatched. Germline CDR1 is SGHAT and CDR2 is FQDESV (reference sequence). Study outcomes and limitations: The average count of expanded clones was higher among CD8+ T cells than among CD4+. Patients who responded partially at 0.1-3.0 mg/kg showed clonal expansion ranking among the lowest.

The sample in question was CD4+ or CD8+ T cells sorted from blood, obtained in a trial of the OX40 agonist ivuxolimab. This TCR came from an adult with an advanced solid tumor such as melanoma, head and neck, liver or kidney cancer. V gene TRBV11-1 combines with J gene TRBJ1-2; 7 bases align to TRBD1. DNA of the CDR3: TGTGCCAGCAGCCCGAACACAGGGGACTATGGCTACACCTTC. Translation gives CASSPNTGDYGYTF.